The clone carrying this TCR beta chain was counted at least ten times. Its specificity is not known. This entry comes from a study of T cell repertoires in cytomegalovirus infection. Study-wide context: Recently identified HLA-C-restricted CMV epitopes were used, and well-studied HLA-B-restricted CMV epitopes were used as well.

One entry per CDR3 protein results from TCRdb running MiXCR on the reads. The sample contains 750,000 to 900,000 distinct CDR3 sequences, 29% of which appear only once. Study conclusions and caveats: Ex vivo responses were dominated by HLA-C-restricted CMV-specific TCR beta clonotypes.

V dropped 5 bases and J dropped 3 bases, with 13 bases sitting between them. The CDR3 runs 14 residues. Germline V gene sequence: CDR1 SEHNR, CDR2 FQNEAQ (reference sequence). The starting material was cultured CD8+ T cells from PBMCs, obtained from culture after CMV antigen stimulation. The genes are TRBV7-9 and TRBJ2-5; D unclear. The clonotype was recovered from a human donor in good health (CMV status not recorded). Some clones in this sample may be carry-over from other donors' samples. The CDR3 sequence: CASSVPGAKETQYF. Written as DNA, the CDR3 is TGTGCCAGCAGCGTCCCGGGTGCCAAAGAGACCCAGTACTTC.